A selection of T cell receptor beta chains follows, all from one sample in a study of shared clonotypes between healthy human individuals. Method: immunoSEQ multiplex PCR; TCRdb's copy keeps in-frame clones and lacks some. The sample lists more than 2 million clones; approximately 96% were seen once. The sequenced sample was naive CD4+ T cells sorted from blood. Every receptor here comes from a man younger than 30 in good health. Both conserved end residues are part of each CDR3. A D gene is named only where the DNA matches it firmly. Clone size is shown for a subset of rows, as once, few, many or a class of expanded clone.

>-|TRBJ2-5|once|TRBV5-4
CASSLDPYQETQYF
TGTGCCAGCAGCTTGGACCCGTACCAAGAGACCCAGTACTTC
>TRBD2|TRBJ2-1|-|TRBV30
CAWSVRRGVDEQFF
TGTGCCTGGAGTGTACGGCGGGGGGTCGATGAGCAGTTCTTC
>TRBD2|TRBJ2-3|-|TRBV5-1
CASSGAGTSRGTQYF
TGCGCCAGCAGCGGAGCCGGGACTAGCAGGGGTACGCAGTATTTT
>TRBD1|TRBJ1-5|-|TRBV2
CASSETGGGQPQHF
TGTGCCAGCAGTGAAACAGGGGGGGGTCAGCCCCAGCATTTT
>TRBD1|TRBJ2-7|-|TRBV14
CASSRAGQGAYEQYF
TGTGCCAGCAGCCGCGCGGGACAGGGGGCTTACGAGCAGTACTTC
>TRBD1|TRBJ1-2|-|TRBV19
CASSIGTGYGYTF
TGTGCCAGTAGTATTGGGACAGGCTATGGCTACACCTTC
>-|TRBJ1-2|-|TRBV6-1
CASTERSRGNYGYTF
TGTGCCAGCACCGAAAGGAGCAGGGGTAACTATGGCTACACCTTC
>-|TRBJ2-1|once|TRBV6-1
CASSVYRVRNEQFF
TGTGCCAGCAGTGTTTACAGGGTGAGGAATGAGCAGTTCTTC
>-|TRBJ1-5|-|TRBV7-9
CASSLASGSRNQPQHF
TGTGCCAGCAGCTTAGCGTCGGGGTCGCGCAATCAGCCCCAGCATTTT
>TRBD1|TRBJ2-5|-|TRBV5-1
CASSSTGTGRWETQYF
TGCGCCAGCAGCTCGACAGGGACCGGGCGTTGGGAGACCCAGTACTTC
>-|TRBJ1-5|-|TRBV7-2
CASSPSQGAQHF
TGTGCCAGCAGCCCCTCCCAAGGCGCCCAGCATTTT
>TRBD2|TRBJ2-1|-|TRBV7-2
CASSLTSGGYNEQFF
TGTGCCAGCAGCTTGACTAGCGGGGGGTACAATGAGCAGTTCTTC
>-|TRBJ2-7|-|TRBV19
CASKATSSYEQYF
TGTGCCAGTAAGGCGACCAGCTCCTACGAGCAGTACTTC
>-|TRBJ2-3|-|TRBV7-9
CASSQPRDTQYF
TGTGCCAGCAGCCAACCGCGGGATACGCAGTATTTT
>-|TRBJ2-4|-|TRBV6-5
CASSYSSRENIQYF
TGTGCCAGCAGTTACTCCTCGCGGGAAAACATTCAGTACTTC
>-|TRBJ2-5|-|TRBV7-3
CASSLMGGEETQYF
TGTGCCAGCAGCTTAATGGGCGGAGAAGAGACCCAGTACTTC
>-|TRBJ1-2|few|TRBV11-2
CASSFRGRDGYTF
TGTGCCAGCAGCTTTCGGGGGAGGGATGGCTACACCTTC
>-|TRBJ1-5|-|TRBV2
CASQSEFNQPQHF
TGTGCCAGCCAATCGGAGTTTAATCAGCCCCAGCATTTT
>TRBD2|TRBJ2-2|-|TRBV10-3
CAISDLGTSATGELFF
TGTGCCATCAGTGATCTAGGGACTAGTGCCACCGGGGAGCTGTTTTTT
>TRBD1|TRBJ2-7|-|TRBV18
CASSPGNRGFSYEQYF
TGTGCCAGCTCACCTGGTAACAGGGGTTTTTCCTACGAGCAGTACTTC
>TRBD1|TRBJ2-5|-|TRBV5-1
CASSEQGETQYF
TGCGCCAGCAGCGAACAGGGGGAGACCCAGTACTTC
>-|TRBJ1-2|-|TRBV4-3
CASSQGRVSGYTF
TGCGCCAGCAGCCAAGGCAGGGTGTCTGGCTACACCTTC
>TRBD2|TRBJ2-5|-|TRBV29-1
CSARLAPETQYF
TGCAGCGCGAGACTAGCGCCCGAGACCCAGTACTTC
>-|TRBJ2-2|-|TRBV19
CASSIFGAPNRLFF
TGTGCCAGTAGTATTTTCGGGGCCCCTAATCGACTGTTTTTT
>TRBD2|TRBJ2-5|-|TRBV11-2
CASSPSGRAAFQETQYF
TGTGCCAGCAGCCCCAGCGGGAGGGCCGCCTTTCAAGAGACCCAGTACTTC
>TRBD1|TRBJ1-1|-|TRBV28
CASTRGTEAFF
TGTGCCAGCACCAGGGGGACTGAAGCTTTCTTT
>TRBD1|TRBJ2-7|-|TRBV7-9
CASSLETGTTYEQYF
TGTGCCAGCAGCTTGGAGACAGGGACCACCTACGAGCAGTACTTC
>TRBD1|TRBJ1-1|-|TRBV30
CAWSLTRTGGGTEAFF
TGTGCCTGGAGTCTTACTCGGACAGGGGGCGGAACTGAAGCTTTCTTT
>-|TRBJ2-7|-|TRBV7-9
CASSLVPSDSYEQYF
TGTGCCAGCAGCTTAGTACCTAGCGACTCCTACGAGCAGTACTTC
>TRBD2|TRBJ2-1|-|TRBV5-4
CASRRTSGGDNEQFF
TGTGCCAGCAGACGGACTAGCGGGGGGGACAATGAGCAGTTCTTC
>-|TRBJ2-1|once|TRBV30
CAWTSDGGSYNEQFF
TGTGCCTGGACTTCGGACGGAGGCAGTTACAATGAGCAGTTCTTC
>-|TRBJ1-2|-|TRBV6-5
CASSRGDGYTF
TGTGCCAGCAGTCGGGGGGATGGCTACACCTTC
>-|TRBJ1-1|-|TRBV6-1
CASSAGLLNTEAFF
TGTGCCAGCAGTGCGGGACTCTTGAACACTGAAGCTTTCTTT
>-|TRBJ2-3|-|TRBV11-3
CASSLAHHTDTQYF
TGTGCCAGCAGCTTGGCGCACCACACAGATACGCAGTATTTT
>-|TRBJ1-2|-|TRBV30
CAWGVWGDYGYTF
TGTGCCTGGGGAGTCTGGGGGGACTATGGCTACACCTTC
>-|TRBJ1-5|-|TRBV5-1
CASSLDGGRNQPQHF
TGCGCCAGCAGCTTGGATGGAGGAAGGAATCAGCCCCAGCATTTT
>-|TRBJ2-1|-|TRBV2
CASSDTDTTYNEQFF
TGTGCCAGCAGCGATACCGACACTACCTACAATGAGCAGTTCTTC
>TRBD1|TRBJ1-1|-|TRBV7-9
CASSSAGTGGTEAFF
TGTGCCAGCAGCTCGGCCGGGACAGGGGGCACTGAAGCTTTCTTT
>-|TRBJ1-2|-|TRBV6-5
CASSRSRDGGYTF
TGTGCCAGCAGCCGATCCAGGGACGGAGGCTACACCTTC